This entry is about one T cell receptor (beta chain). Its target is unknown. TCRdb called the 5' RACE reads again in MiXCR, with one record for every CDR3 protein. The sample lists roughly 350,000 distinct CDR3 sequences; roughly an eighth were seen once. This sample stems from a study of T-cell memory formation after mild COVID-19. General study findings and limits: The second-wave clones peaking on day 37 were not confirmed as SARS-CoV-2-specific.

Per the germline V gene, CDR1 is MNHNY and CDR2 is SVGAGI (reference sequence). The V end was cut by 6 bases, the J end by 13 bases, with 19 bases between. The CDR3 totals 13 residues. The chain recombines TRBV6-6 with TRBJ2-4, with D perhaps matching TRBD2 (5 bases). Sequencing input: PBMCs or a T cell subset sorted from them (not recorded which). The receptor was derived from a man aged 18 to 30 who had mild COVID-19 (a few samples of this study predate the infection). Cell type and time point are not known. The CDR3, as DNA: TGTGCCAGCAGCCAAGAACTGGAGGACGACCAGTACTTC. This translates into CASSQELEDDQYF.